This note documents a single TCR beta chain sequence. The antigen is undetermined. This record belongs to a study of T cells after yellow fever vaccination. The junction had 3 bases not matched to a gene; V was cut back by 5 bases and J by 3 bases. The CDR3 loop spans 13 amino acids. CDR1 and CDR2 from the germline V gene are MDHEN and SYDVKM. Study-level findings and limits: Contamination by abundant bulk-population clonotypes could be present in FACS-sorted repertoires. Clonotypes found in both CD4 and CD8 compartments made up a small share. The study re-detected most primary-vaccination clones after the booster (96% CD4, approximately 87% CD8).

TCRdb passed the 5' RACE reads through MiXCR, listing each CDR3 protein once. The data contain approximately 260,000 distinct CDR3 sequences, 5.2% of them seen just once; the ten biggest clones take up around 3.5%. The sequence derives from a young man who received the YFV17D yellow fever vaccine. Sequencing was performed on CD4+ T cells sorted from PBMCs, taken on the day of the yellow fever booster vaccination. The J gene is TRBJ1-2, the V gene TRBV28; TRBD1 agrees at 7 bases. This CDR3 is CASSTGQYYGYTF. CDR3 bases: TGTGCCAGCAGTACGGGACAGTACTATGGCTACACCTTC.